The 19 T cell receptor beta chains below were found in one sample sequenced in a study of T-cell reconstitution after alpha-beta-depleted transplantation in children. Library preparation (for TCRbeta) was performed with unique molecular identifiers. In TCRdb, the PCR reads were re-called with MiXCR into one record per CDR3 protein. In the table there are hundreds of thousands of distinct CDR3 sequences, 15% to 20% of which are singletons. The material sequenced was PBMCs, mostly from graft donor cells, taken 360 days after TCRalphabeta/CD19-depleted stem cell transplant. The receptors were gathered from a male patient aged 2-9 years who had a stem cell transplant for acute lymphoblastic leukemia, so the T cells may come from the graft donor.

The chain recombines TRBV7-2 with TRBJ2-7; D may match TRBD1 or TRBD2 (6 bases each). The CDR3 extends over 14 amino acids. In germline, CDR1 is SGHTA, CDR2 FQGNSA. Deletions cut 1 base from V and 2 bases from J, with 9 bases between. CDR3 residues: CASSLVGGPYEQYF. The CDR3 coding sequence is TGTGCCAGCAGCTTAGTTGGGGGGCCCTACGAGCAGTACTTC.

This clonotype was picked up a small number of times. This chain uses TRBV4-1 with TRBJ2-7, with a weak D call TRBD1 (5 bases). CDR3 length equals 14 residues. Germline CDR1 reads MGHRA; CDR2 reads YSYEKL. V lost 2 bases and J 2 bases, leaving 10 bases between the germline ends. The CDR3: CASSQTGSPYEQYF. For the CDR3, the DNA is TGCGCCAGCAGCCAAACAGGTAGCCCCTACGAGCAGTACTTC.

This clonotype was detected only once. The gene calls are TRBV30 and TRBJ2-4; D call uncertain. The V and J ends lost 0 bases and 9 bases respectively, with 12 bases between them. This CDR3 spans 13 amino acids. Germline CDR1 reads GTSNPN; CDR2 reads SVGIG (reference sequence). The CDR3 DNA is TGTGCCTGGAGTGTGCGAGCTTCGGGCATTCAGTACTTC. Protein: CAWSVRASGIQYF.

This clonotype was counted a few times. The J gene is TRBJ2-7, the V gene TRBV7-2; 12 bases match TRBD2. The germline gives CDR1 SGHTA, CDR2 FQGNSA. This CDR3 spans 16 amino acids. Trimming took 1 base from V and 4 from J; bases not matched to a gene: 5. CDR3 in DNA: TGTGCCAGCAGCTTAGTAGCTAGCGGGAGGGTGTACGAGCAGTACTTC. Translation: CASSLVASGRVYEQYF.

This clonotype was seen at least ten times. The V call is TRBV12-3 or TRBV12-4, the J call TRBJ2-7; D perhaps matches TRBD1 (6 bases). CDR3 length: 16 amino acids. V dropped 3 bases and J dropped 3 bases, with 18 bases sitting between them. The CDR3: CASSFSRQATGYEQYF. The CDR3 DNA follows: TGTGCCAGCAGTTTCTCTAGACAGGCCACAGGCTACGAGCAGTACTTC.

This clonotype was observed a few times. The chain joins TRBV20-1 to TRBJ2-3, with TRBD2 matching over 7 bases. V trimming: 5 bases; J trimming: 2 bases; junction bases outside the gene matches: 10. CDR1 is DFQATT and CDR2 is SNEGSKA in the germline V gene (reference sequence). The CDR3 covers 15 residues. The CDR3 loop is CSAVWVGGYTDTQYF. The CDR3 region has the DNA TGCAGTGCTGTTTGGGTGGGAGGGTACACAGATACGCAGTATTTT.

The CDR3 nucleotides read TGTGCCATCAGGGACTGGGACAGGGGGCCGAACACTGAAGCTTTCTTT. Protein sequence: CAIRDWDRGPNTEAFF. The genes are TRBV10-3 and TRBJ1-1; 12 bases match TRBD1. The ends lost 6 bases at V and 1 base at J; junction bases unmatched: 6. The CDR3 consists of 16 residues. The germline V gene has CDR1 ENHRY and CDR2 SYGVKD.

The chain recombines TRBV20-1 with TRBJ2-1, with 7 bases fitting TRBD1. Germline CDR1 and CDR2: DFQATT and SNEGSKA (reference sequence). The CDR3 contains 15 residues. The junction had 14 bases not matched to a gene; V was cut back by 6 bases and J by 6 bases. This chain's CDR3 is CSASPPRGLSNEQFF. In DNA form, the CDR3 reads TGCAGTGCCAGCCCCCCTAGGGGGCTGAGCAATGAGCAGTTCTTC.

This chain links TRBV5-1 with TRBJ1-2; possibly TRBD1 for D (6 bases). V dropped 0 bases and J dropped 7 bases, with 10 bases sitting between them. This CDR3 region has 13 residues. Germline values: CDR1 SGHRS, CDR2 YFSETQ. CDR3 protein: CASSLGTRGGYTF. The CDR3 bases are TGCGCCAGCAGCTTGGGAACCAGGGGTGGCTACACCTTC.

The rearrangement uses TRBV7-2 and TRBJ2-2; D possibly corresponds to TRBD2 (6 bases). Trimming pared 1 base from V and 6 bases from J, leaving 12 bases between. CDR1 SGHTA and CDR2 FQGNSA come from the germline V gene. This CDR3 has 15 residues. The CDR3 DNA sequence: TGTGCCAGCAGCTTAGGGAGGGGTCGGGCCGGGGAGCTGTTTTTT. It specifies CASSLGRGRAGELFF.

In this sample, this clonotype turned up many times. This chain links TRBV12-3 or TRBV12-4 with TRBJ1-4, with D maybe TRBD1 (5 bases). CDR3 length: 13 amino acids. Deletions cut 5 bases from V and 3 bases from J, with 7 bases between. The CDR3 DNA reads TGTGCCAGCAGTGGGGGAGCTAATGAAAAACTGTTTTTT. It yields the protein CASSGGANEKLFF.

This clonotype was seen a few times. The chain has TRBV9 and TRBJ2-7; the match to TRBD1 covers 11 bases. There are 13 residues in the CDR3. Germline V gene data show CDR1 as SGDLS and CDR2 as YYNGEE. V lost 3 bases to trimming and J lost 8 bases; unmatched junction nucleotides: 4. CDR3 sequence (DNA): TGTGCCAGCAGCGCGGGGACAGGGGGGCAGCAGTACTTC. Encoded protein: CASSAGTGGQQYF.

This clonotype was recorded a few times. This chain joins TRBV7-9 and TRBJ2-1, with TRBD2 matching over 8 bases. The germline V gene has CDR1 SEHNR and CDR2 FQNEAQ (reference sequence). The CDR3 is 16 amino acids. Losses at the gene ends were 0 bases for V and 5 bases for J; bases not matched to a gene: 6. The CDR3 is CASSLARIGRDNEQFF. The CDR3 DNA follows: TGTGCCAGCAGCTTAGCGCGAATCGGGAGGGACAATGAGCAGTTCTTC.

This clonotype has at least ten counts. This chain joins TRBV4-1 and TRBJ2-3; no clear D gene. Germline CDR1 MGHRA, CDR2 YSYEKL. V was trimmed by 0 bases and J by 7 bases, leaving 14 bases between them. The CDR3 covers 15 residues. This CDR3 is CASSQELASANTQYF. The CDR3 DNA is TGCGCCAGCAGCCAAGAGTTAGCTTCGGCGAATACGCAGTATTTT.

This clonotype was observed a single time. The chain couples TRBV7-3 to TRBJ2-3; the D is unclear. The CDR3 is 14 amino acids. The germline V gene encodes CDR1 SGHTA and CDR2 FQGTGA. Trimming removed 5 bases from V and 1 base from J, with 10 bases in between. The CDR3 reads CASSPFVGTDTQYF. In DNA form, the CDR3 reads TGTGCCAGCAGCCCCTTTGTAGGCACAGATACGCAGTATTTT.

The V call is TRBV6-1, the J call TRBJ2-5; no firm D call. Germline CDR1 is MNHNS and CDR2 is SASEGT. V was cut by 6 bases and J by 2 bases, with 16 bases left in between. The CDR3 is 15 amino acids. The chain's CDR3 is CASSSLGIGQETQYF. CDR3 DNA: TGTGCCAGCAGCTCCTTAGGAATAGGACAAGAGACCCAGTACTTC.

The rearrangement joins TRBV28 to TRBJ2-5, with D possibly TRBD1 on 6 matching bases. Germline CDR1 is MDHEN and CDR2 is SYDVKM. V was cut by 5 bases and J by 0 bases, with 19 bases left in between. The CDR3 length is 17 residues. The CDR3 bases are TGTGCCAGCAGTAGCACAGGGATAATTTTGTACCAAGAGACCCAGTACTTC. Its protein is CASSSTGIILYQETQYF. The full variable domain, with the rest looked up from reference TRBV28 and TRBJ2-5, is DVKVTQSSRYLVKRTGEKVFLECVQDMDHENMFWYRQDPGLGLRLIYFSYDVKMKEKGDIPEGYSVSREKKERFSLILESASTNQTSMYLCASSSTGIILYQETQYFGPGTRLLVL.

The table lists this clonotype with a few counts. This chain joins TRBV4-3 and TRBJ1-4, with 8 bases lining up with TRBD1. This CDR3 contains 14 residues. CDR1 LGHNA and CDR2 YSLEER come from the germline V gene. The trim removed 1 base at V and 8 bases at J, leaving 3 bases unmatched. In DNA, the CDR3 is TGCGCCAGCAGCCAAGCCAGGGGGCCCGAAAAACTGTTTTTT. Amino acid sequence: CASSQARGPEKLFF.

V usage is TRBV12-3 or TRBV12-4 and J usage is TRBJ2-3; the match to TRBD1 covers 10 bases. The CDR3 consists of 15 residues. J gave up 4 bases and V 7 bases, and 8 bases lay outside the gene matches. The chain's CDR3 is CASNQGDRGSDTQYF. CDR3 DNA sequence: TGTGCCAGCAACCAGGGGGACAGGGGTTCAGATACGCAGTATTTT.